One sample yielded the 8 T cell receptor beta chains listed below, sequenced in a study of T cells in Graves' hyperthyroidism and ophthalmopathy. The TCR beta CDR3 regions underwent amplification using RNA transcripts as the source. RT-PCR in the first round (using the HTBI primer set) targeted the TCR CDR3. Using its own MiXCR run on the multiplex PCR reads, TCRdb lists one record per CDR3 protein. The sample lists about 580,000 distinct CDR3 sequences, approximately 15% occurring once. Sequencing was performed on blood. The receptors originated from a woman aged 25 to 39 with Graves' hyperthyroidism that later progressed to Graves' ophthalmopathy.

This clonotype was seen only a few times. The chain joins TRBV7-9 to TRBJ1-2, with D unresolved. This CDR3 region has 12 residues. Trimming took off 5 bases at V and 6 bases at J, with 10 bases between the two ends. CDR1 is SEHNR and CDR2 is FQNEAQ in the germline V gene (reference sequence). CDR3 sequence (DNA): TGTGCCAGCAGCCCGCCGAATGATGGCTACACCTTC. Protein: CASSPPNDGYTF.

This clonotype was found many times. The rearrangement joins TRBV5-8 to TRBJ1-4, with D uncertain. The CDR3 consists of 15 residues. The germline CDR1 and CDR2 sequences are SGHTS and YDEGEE. V lost 0 bases, J lost 8 bases, and 14 bases lay in between. The CDR3 bases are TGTGCCAGCAGCTTGGTATTCGGGGTGCGGGAAAAACTGTTTTTT. It translates to CASSLVFGVREKLFF.

This clonotype was seen ten or more times. This rearrangement joins TRBV6-1 to TRBJ1-1; D is ambiguous. The CDR3 has 14 residues. Deletions cut 10 bases from V and 2 bases from J, with 17 bases between. Germline V gene data show CDR1 as MNHNS and CDR2 as SASEGT. The CDR3 DNA sequence: TGTGCCACCACCCCCCTCGGACTTAACACTGAAGCTTTCTTT. Protein sequence: CATTPLGLNTEAFF.

J is TRBJ1-4 and V is TRBV18; D may be TRBD1 (6 bases). Per the germline V gene, CDR1 is KGHSH and CDR2 is LQKENI. This CDR3 is built from 17 residues. V dropped 1 base and J dropped 2 bases, with 14 bases sitting between them. CDR3 residues: CASSPLQQGSTNEKLFF. As DNA, the CDR3 is TGTGCCAGCTCACCACTTCAACAGGGATCGACTAATGAAAAACTGTTTTTT.

This clonotype has a handful of counts. This rearrangement joins TRBV20-1 to TRBJ2-7; 14 bases are a match to TRBD2. V gave up 6 bases and J gave up 4 bases; unmatched junction bases: 5. Germline loops: CDR1 DFQATT, CDR2 SNEGSKA (reference sequence). The CDR3 has 14 amino acids. The CDR3 region is CSASGLAGEYEQYF. In DNA, the CDR3 is TGCAGTGCGTCGGGACTAGCGGGAGAGTACGAGCAGTACTTC.

This clonotype was detected only a few times. The chain employs TRBV19 and TRBJ2-3; D may be TRBD1 (5 bases). The germline gives CDR1 LNHDA, CDR2 SQIVND (reference sequence). This CDR3 has 15 residues. Trimming shortened V by 4 bases and J by 6 bases, and 17 bases separated the two germline ends. The CDR3: CASSRRQTDSDTQYF. As DNA, the CDR3 is TGTGCCAGTAGTAGGAGACAGACGGATTCGGATACGCAGTATTTT.

This clonotype was counted at least ten times. V usage is TRBV5-1 and J usage is TRBJ2-7, with D possibly called TRBD1 or TRBD2 (5 bases each). The germline V gene encodes CDR1 SGHRS and CDR2 YFSETQ. V lost 3 bases and J 7 bases, leaving 17 bases between the germline ends. This CDR3 has 14 residues. CDR3 amino acids: CASSSPGRTSEQYF. CDR3 nucleotide sequence: TGCGCCAGCAGCTCACCGGGACGGACCTCTGAGCAGTACTTC.

This chain joins TRBV4-2 and TRBJ1-2, with D perhaps TRBD1 (5 bases). In germline, CDR1 is LGHNA, CDR2 YNFKEQ. The CDR3 contains 16 residues. Trimming pared 0 bases from V and 2 bases from J, leaving 13 bases between. The DNA for the CDR3 is TGTGCCAGCAGCCAAGATCGGTCAGGGCAAAACTATGGCTACACCTTC. It encodes CASSQDRSGQNYGYTF.